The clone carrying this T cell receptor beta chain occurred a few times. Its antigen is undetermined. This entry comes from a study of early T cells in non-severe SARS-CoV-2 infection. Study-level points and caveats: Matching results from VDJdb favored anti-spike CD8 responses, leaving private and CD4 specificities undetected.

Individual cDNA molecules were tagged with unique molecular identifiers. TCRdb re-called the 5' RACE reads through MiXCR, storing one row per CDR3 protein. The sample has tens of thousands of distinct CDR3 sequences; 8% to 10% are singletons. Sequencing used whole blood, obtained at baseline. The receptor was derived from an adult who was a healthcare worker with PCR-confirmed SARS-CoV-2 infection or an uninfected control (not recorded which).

This CDR3 is CATSEGQGRVRGGIQYF. The CDR3 DNA reads as TGTGCCACCAGTGAAGGACAGGGGCGGGTACGTGGAGGCATTCAGTACTTC. The rearrangement uses TRBV24-1 and TRBJ2-4, with 9 bases that match TRBD1. The CDR3 is 17 amino acids. Looked up from germline, CDR1 is KGHDR and CDR2 is SFDVKD. The V and J ends lost 4 bases and 9 bases, in that order; junction bases with no gene match: 15.